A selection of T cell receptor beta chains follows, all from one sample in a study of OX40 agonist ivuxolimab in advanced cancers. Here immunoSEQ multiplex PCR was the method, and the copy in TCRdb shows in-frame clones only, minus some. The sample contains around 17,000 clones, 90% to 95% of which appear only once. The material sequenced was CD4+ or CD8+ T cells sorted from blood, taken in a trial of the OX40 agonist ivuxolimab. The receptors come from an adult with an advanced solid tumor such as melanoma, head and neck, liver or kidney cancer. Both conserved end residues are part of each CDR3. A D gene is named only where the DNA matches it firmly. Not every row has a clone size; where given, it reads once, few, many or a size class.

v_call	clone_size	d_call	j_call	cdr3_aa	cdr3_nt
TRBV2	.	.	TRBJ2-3	CASTNPSVTSTDTQYF	TGTGCCAGCACCAATCCTAGCGTCACTAGCACAGATACGCAGTATTTT
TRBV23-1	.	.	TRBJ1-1	CASSQTVLAMNTEAFF	TGCGCCAGCAGTCAAACAGTTCTCGCCATGAACACTGAAGCTTTCTTT
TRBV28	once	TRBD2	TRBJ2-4	CASSFPPPSSGKAKNIQYF	TGTGCCAGCAGTTTCCCCCCCCCTTCGAGCGGGAAAGCCAAAAACATTCAGTACTTC
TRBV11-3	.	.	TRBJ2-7	CASSSRLVDEQYF	TGTGCCAGCAGCTCACGACTAGTCGACGAGCAGTACTTC
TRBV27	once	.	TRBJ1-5	CASSLWGLNQPQHF	TGTGCCAGCAGTTTATGGGGGCTCAATCAGCCCCAGCATTTT
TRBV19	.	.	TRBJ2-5	CASSIEETQYF	TGTGCCAGTAGTATAGAAGAGACCCAGTACTTC
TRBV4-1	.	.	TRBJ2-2	CASSQVENTGELFF	TGCGCCAGCAGCCAGGTGGAGAACACCGGGGAGCTGTTTTTT
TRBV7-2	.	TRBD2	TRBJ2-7	CASSPGLAAYEQYF	TGTGCCAGCAGCCCCGGGCTAGCGGCCTACGAGCAGTACTTC
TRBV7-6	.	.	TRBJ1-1	CASSTDPTREAFF	TGTGCCAGCAGCACTGACCCGACACGAGAAGCTTTCTTT
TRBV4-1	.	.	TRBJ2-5	CASSQDGEAQYF	TGCGCCAGCAGCCAAGATGGGGAGGCCCAGTACTTC
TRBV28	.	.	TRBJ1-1	CASSLWAGNTEAFF	TGTGCCAGCAGTTTATGGGCGGGTAACACTGAAGCTTTCTTT
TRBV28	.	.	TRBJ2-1	CASSLNREQFF	TGTGCCAGCAGTTTAAACCGGGAGCAGTTCTTC
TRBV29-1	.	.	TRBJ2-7	CSVEGGGVDEQYF	TGCAGCGTGGAAGGAGGTGGGGTAGACGAGCAGTACTTC
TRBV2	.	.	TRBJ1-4	CASSGRWGAREKLFF	TGTGCCAGCAGTGGGCGTTGGGGGGCGCGGGAAAAACTGTTTTTT
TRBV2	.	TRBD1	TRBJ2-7	CACTGTESYEQYF	TGTGCCTGCACCGGGACAGAGTCCTACGAGCAGTACTTC
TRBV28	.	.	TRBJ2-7	CASSFGRDTPAYEQYF	TGTGCCAGCAGTTTCGGGCGGGACACCCCGGCCTACGAGCAGTACTTC
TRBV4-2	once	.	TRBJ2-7	CASSQEISYEQYF	TGTGCCAGCAGCCAAGAGATCTCCTACGAGCAGTACTTC
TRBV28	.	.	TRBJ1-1	CASSLIGGGGTEAFF	TGTGCCAGCAGTTTAATAGGAGGGGGGGGCACTGAAGCTTTCTTT
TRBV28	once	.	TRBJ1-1	CASSLSRDKELNTEAFF	TGTGCCAGCAGTTTATCGAGGGACAAGGAGTTGAACACTGAAGCTTTCTTT
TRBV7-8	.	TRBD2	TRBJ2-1	CASSPAGGTYNEQFF	TGTGCCAGCAGCCCAGCGGGAGGTACCTACAATGAGCAGTTCTTC
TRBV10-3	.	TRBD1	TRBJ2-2	CAIDRGGGTGELFF	TGTGCCATCGACAGGGGAGGTGGCACCGGGGAGCTGTTTTTT
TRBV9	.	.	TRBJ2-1	CASSANLGQHNEQFF	TGTGCCAGCAGCGCCAATCTAGGGCAGCACAATGAGCAGTTCTTC
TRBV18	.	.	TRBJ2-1	CASSPPERGDNEQFF	TGTGCCAGCTCACCACCGGAAAGAGGGGACAATGAGCAGTTCTTC
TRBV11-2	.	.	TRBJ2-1	CASSGYNEQFF	TGTGCCAGCTCGGGCTACAATGAGCAGTTCTTC
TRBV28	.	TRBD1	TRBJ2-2	CASSPWTGVPGELFF	TGTGCCAGCAGTCCCTGGACAGGGGTCCCCGGGGAGCTGTTTTTT
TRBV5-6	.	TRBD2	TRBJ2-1	CASSLTSGGLSSYNEQFF	TGTGCCAGCAGCTTGACTAGCGGGGGCCTTAGCTCCTACAATGAGCAGTTCTTC
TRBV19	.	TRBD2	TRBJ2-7	CASSPGLAGYEQYF	TGTGCCAGTAGTCCGGGACTAGCGGGCTACGAGCAGTACTTC
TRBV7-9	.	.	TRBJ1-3	CASPGALGNTIYF	TGTGCCAGCCCAGGGGCTCTAGGAAACACCATATATTTT
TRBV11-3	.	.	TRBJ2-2	CASNSEFGTGELFF	TGTGCCAGCAACTCAGAGTTCGGCACCGGGGAGCTGTTTTTT
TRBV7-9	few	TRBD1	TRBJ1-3	CASSFGDRGSF	TGTGCCAGCAGCTTCGGGGACAGAGGATCTTTT
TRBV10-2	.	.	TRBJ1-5	CASSEWGGDQPQHF	TGCGCCAGCAGTGAGTGGGGGGGAGATCAGCCCCAGCATTTT
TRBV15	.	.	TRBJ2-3	CATSRERRIGTRRTDTQYF	TGTGCCACCAGCAGAGAACGCCGGATCGGGACAAGACGAACAGATACGCAGTATTTT
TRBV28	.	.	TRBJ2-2	CASRRGGELFF	TGTGCCAGCAGAAGAGGCGGGGAGCTGTTTTTT
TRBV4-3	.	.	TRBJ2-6	CASSQDRDWGSGANVLTF	TGCGCCAGCAGCCAAGATCGGGATTGGGGTTCTGGGGCCAACGTCCTGACTTTC
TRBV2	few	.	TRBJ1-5	CASENRESNQPQHF	TGTGCCAGCGAGAACAGGGAGAGCAATCAGCCCCAGCATTTT
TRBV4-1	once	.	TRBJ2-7	CASSQDLGSSYEQYF	TGCGCCAGCAGCCAAGATCTTGGCAGCTCCTACGAGCAGTACTTC
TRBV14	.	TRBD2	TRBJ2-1	CASSQDQVAGLYNEQFF	TGTGCCAGCAGCCAAGATCAGGTAGCGGGACTTTACAATGAGCAGTTCTTC
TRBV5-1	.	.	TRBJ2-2	CASSLLAAGELFF	TGCGCCAGCAGCCTCCTAGCCGCCGGGGAGCTGTTTTTT
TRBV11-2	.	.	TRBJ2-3	CASSSGWAGRSADTQYF	TGTGCCAGCAGCTCCGGATGGGCAGGTCGGTCTGCAGATACGCAGTATTTT
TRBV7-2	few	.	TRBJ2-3	CASSLTGGRTDTQYF	TGTGCCAGCAGCCTGACGGGCGGACGCACAGATACGCAGTATTTT
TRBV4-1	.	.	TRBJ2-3	CASLLGAGHTQDTQYF	TGCGCCAGCCTGTTGGGGGCAGGGCACACACAAGATACGCAGTATTTT
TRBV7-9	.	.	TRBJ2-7	CASSLGGLLGEQYF	TGTGCCAGCAGCTTAGGGGGCTTATTGGGCGAGCAGTACTTC
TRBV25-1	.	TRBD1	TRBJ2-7	CASSESGQAYEQYF	TGTGCCAGCAGTGAATCAGGACAGGCATACGAGCAGTACTTC
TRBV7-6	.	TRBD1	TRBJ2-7	CASSPQNPGQSKEQYF	TGTGCCAGCAGCCCCCAGAATCCGGGACAGTCGAAAGAGCAGTACTTC
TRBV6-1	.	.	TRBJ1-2	CASREVGADGYTF	TGTGCCAGCCGCGAGGTAGGGGCTGATGGCTACACCTTC
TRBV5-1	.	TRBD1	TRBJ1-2	CASSGGTEINYGYTF	TGCGCCAGCAGCGGCGGGACAGAGATAAACTATGGCTACACCTTC
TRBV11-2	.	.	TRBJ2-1	CASSSPGRQFF	TGTGCCAGCAGCTCGCCAGGGAGGCAGTTCTTC